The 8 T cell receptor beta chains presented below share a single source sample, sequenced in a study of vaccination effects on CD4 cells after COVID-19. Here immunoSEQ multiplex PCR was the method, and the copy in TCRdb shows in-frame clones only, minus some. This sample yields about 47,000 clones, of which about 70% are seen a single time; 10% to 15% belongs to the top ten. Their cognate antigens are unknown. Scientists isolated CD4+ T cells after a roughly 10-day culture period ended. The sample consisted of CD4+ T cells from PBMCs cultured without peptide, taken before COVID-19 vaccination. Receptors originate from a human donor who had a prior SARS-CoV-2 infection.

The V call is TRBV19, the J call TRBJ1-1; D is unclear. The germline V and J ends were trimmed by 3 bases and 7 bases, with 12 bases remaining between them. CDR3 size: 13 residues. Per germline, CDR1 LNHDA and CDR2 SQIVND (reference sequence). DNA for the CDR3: TGTGCCAGTAGTATGGGGTCAGCTAATGAAGCTTTCTTT. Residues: CASSMGSANEAFF.

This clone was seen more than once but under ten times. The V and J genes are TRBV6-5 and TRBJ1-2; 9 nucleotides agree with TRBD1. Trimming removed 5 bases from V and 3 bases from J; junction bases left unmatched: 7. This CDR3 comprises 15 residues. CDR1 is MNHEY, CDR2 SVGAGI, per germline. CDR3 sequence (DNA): TGTGCCAGCAGTCCCGGGACAGGGTGGGACTATGGCTACACCTTC. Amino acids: CASSPGTGWDYGYTF.

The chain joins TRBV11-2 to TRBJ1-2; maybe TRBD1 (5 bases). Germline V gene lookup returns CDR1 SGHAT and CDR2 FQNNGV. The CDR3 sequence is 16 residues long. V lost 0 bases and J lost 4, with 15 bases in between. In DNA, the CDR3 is TGTGCCAGCAGCTTAGATTTCAGAGGGCAGGGCTATGGCTACACCTTC. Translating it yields CASSLDFRGQGYGYTF.

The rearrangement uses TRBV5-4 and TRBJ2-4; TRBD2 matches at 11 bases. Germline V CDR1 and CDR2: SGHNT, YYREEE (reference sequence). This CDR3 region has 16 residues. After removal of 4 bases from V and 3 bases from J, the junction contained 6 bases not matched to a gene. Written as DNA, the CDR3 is TGTGCCAGCAGCAAATTAGCGGGAGGGTACAAAAACATTCAGTACTTC. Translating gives CASSKLAGGYKNIQYF. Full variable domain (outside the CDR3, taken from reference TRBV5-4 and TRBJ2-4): ETGVTQSPTHLIKTRGQQVTLRCSSQSGHNTVSWYQQALGQGPQFIFQYYREEENGRGNFPPRFSGLQFPNYSSELNVNALELDDSALYLCASSKLAGGYKNIQYFGAGTRLSVL.

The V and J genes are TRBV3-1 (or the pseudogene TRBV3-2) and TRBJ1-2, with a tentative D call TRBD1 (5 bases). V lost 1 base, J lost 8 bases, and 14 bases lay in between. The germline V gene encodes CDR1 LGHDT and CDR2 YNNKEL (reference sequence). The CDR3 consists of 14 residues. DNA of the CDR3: TGTGCCAGCAGCCAAGGTTGGGGGGGGGACGGCTACACCTTC. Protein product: CASSQGWGGDGYTF.

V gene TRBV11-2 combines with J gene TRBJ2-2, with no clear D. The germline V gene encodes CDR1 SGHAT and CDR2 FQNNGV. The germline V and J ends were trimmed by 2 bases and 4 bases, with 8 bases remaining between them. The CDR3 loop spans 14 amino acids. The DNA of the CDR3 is TGTGCCAGCAGCTTATACCGGTTCACCGGGGAGCTGTTTTTT. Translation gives CASSLYRFTGELFF.

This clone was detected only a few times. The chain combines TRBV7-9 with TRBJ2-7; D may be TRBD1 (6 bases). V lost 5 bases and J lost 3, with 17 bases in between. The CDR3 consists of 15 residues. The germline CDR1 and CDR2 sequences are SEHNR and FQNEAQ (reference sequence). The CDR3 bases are TGTGCCAGCAGCAAGAGCCCGGACAGCTACTACGAGCAGTACTTC. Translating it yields CASSKSPDSYYEQYF. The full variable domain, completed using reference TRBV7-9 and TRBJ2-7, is DTGVSQNPRHKITKRGQNVTFRCDPISEHNRLYWYRQTLGQGPEFLTYFQNEAQLEKSRLLSDRFSAERPKGSFSTLEIQRTEQGDSAMYLCASSKSPDSYYEQYFGPGTRLTVT.

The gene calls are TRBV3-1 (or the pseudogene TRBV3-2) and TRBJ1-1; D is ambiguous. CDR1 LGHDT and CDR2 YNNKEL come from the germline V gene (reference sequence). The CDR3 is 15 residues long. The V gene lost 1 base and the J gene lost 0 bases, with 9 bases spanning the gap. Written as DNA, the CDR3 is TGTGCCAGCAGCCAAGTTACAGAGTTGAACACTGAAGCTTTCTTT. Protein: CASSQVTELNTEAFF.